This T cell receptor beta chain stems from a study of vaccination effects on CD4 cells after COVID-19. Some clones are missing from TCRdb's copy, which holds only in-frame ones; the method was immunoSEQ multiplex PCR. This sample has nearly 35,000 clones, with around three quarters found just once. Antigen-specific CD4+ T cells were expanded (with viral peptide pools) by the ViraFEST assay ahead of sequencing. Cultured cells yielded isolated CD4+ T cells after 10 days. Vaccinated recipients, who were negative for nucleocapsid antibodies, had no history of SARS-CoV-2 infection. V trimming: 3 bases; J trimming: 11 bases; junction bases outside the gene matches: 6. The CDR3 spans 12 residues. CDR1 is DFQATT, CDR2 SNEGSKA, per germline (reference sequence). As for this clone: The antigen is not known.

The material was CD4+ T cells from PBMCs cultured with HCoV-OC43 spike peptides, obtained before COVID-19 vaccination. This sample's subset: HCoV-OC43 spike overlapping peptide pool stimulation. This TCR was sampled from a human donor who received a COVID-19 vaccine. The rearrangement joins TRBV20-1 to TRBJ1-1, with TRBD1 matching over 10 bases. CDR3 bases: TGCAGTGCTAGTAGACAGGGGGCTATGGCTTTCTTT. This codes for CSASRQGAMAFF.